These T cell receptor beta chains were read from a single sample in a study of blood T cells in healthy people across ages. TCRdb recomputed calls from the 5' RACE reads with MiXCR, one row per CDR3 protein. The data hold fewer than 2,000,000 distinct CDR3 sequences, with about 35% observed a single time. The sample taken for sequencing was blood. The origin of the receptors is a woman between 25 and 40 years old in good health. Both conserved end residues are part of each CDR3. Fields, in order: V gene, clone size, D gene, J gene, CDR3 protein, CDR3 DNA. D genes are given only for firm matches. Part of the rows lack a size; the others show once, few, many or a class for expanded clones.

V gene: TRBV20-1; clone size: -; D gene: -; J gene: TRBJ2-5; CDR3 protein: CSASRGVSPSQETQYF; CDR3 DNA: TGCAGTGCTAGCCGCGGGGTAAGCCCCTCCCAAGAGACCCAGTACTTC
V gene: TRBV7-2; clone size: -; D gene: TRBD1; J gene: TRBJ1-5; CDR3 protein: CASSFYRGQGQPQHF; CDR3 DNA: TGTGCCAGCAGCTTCTACAGGGGGCAGGGTCAGCCCCAGCATTTT
V gene: TRBV20-1; clone size: few; D gene: -; J gene: TRBJ2-7; CDR3 protein: CSARHSGYYEQYF; CDR3 DNA: TGCAGTGCTAGGCATTCAGGTTACTACGAGCAGTACTTC
V gene: TRBV24-1; clone size: -; D gene: -; J gene: TRBJ2-1; CDR3 protein: CATSDSDGHGQFF; CDR3 DNA: TGTGCCACCAGTGATTCGGACGGCCACGGGCAGTTCTTC
V gene: TRBV27; clone size: few; D gene: -; J gene: TRBJ2-7; CDR3 protein: CASSLRGFTYEQYF; CDR3 DNA: TGTGCCAGCAGTTTAAGGGGGTTTACCTACGAGCAGTACTTC
V gene: TRBV15; clone size: -; D gene: TRBD2; J gene: TRBJ2-1; CDR3 protein: CATSRVMALAGDYNEQFF; CDR3 DNA: TGTGCCACCAGCAGAGTCATGGCCCTAGCGGGGGACTACAATGAGCAGTTCTTC
V gene: TRBV29-1; clone size: few; D gene: -; J gene: TRBJ1-1; CDR3 protein: CSVDKGRGTEAFF; CDR3 DNA: TGCAGCGTGGACAAGGGGAGGGGTACTGAAGCTTTCTTT
V gene: TRBV5-5; clone size: -; D gene: TRBD1; J gene: TRBJ2-2; CDR3 protein: CASSRISDRVTGELFF; CDR3 DNA: TGTGCCAGCAGCCGTATCAGCGACAGGGTGACCGGGGAGCTGTTTTTT
V gene: TRBV20-1; clone size: few; D gene: TRBD1; J gene: TRBJ2-1; CDR3 protein: CSARAGQGYGIYEQFF; CDR3 DNA: TGCAGTGCTAGGGCGGGACAGGGATATGGAATCTATGAGCAGTTCTTC
V gene: TRBV4-1; clone size: -; D gene: TRBD2; J gene: TRBJ2-6; CDR3 protein: CASSPSGTPSGANVLTF; CDR3 DNA: TGCGCCAGCAGCCCTAGCGGGACCCCCTCTGGGGCCAACGTCCTGACTTTC
V gene: TRBV20-1; clone size: -; D gene: -; J gene: TRBJ1-1; CDR3 protein: CSVMDTVHTEAFF; CDR3 DNA: TGCAGTGTAATGGACACCGTGCACACTGAAGCTTTCTTT
V gene: TRBV14; clone size: -; D gene: TRBD2; J gene: TRBJ2-1; CDR3 protein: CASSQDRVSGSPFAGNEQFF; CDR3 DNA: TGTGCCAGCAGCCAAGATCGGGTTAGCGGGAGTCCATTCGCGGGCAATGAGCAGTTCTTC
V gene: TRBV10-3; clone size: once; D gene: TRBD2; J gene: TRBJ2-1; CDR3 protein: CAIRETSGMGNKQFF; CDR3 DNA: TGTGCCATCAGGGAGACTAGCGGGATGGGGAATAAGCAGTTCTTC
V gene: TRBV27; clone size: few; D gene: TRBD1; J gene: TRBJ2-3; CDR3 protein: CASSHETGTDTQYF; CDR3 DNA: TGTGCCAGCAGTCACGAGACAGGGACAGATACGCAGTATTTT
V gene: TRBV5-1; clone size: few; D gene: -; J gene: TRBJ1-4; CDR3 protein: CASSPSRENEKLFF; CDR3 DNA: TGCGCCAGCAGCCCGTCCAGGGAGAATGAAAAACTGTTTTTT
V gene: TRBV2; clone size: once; D gene: -; J gene: TRBJ2-5; CDR3 protein: CAGNRETQYF; CDR3 DNA: TGTGCCGGCAACCGAGAGACCCAGTACTTC
V gene: TRBV12-3/TRBV12-4; clone size: many; D gene: -; J gene: TRBJ2-3; CDR3 protein: CASSSMLGGPTNTQYF; CDR3 DNA: TGTGCCAGCAGTTCCATGCTCGGGGGCCCGACGAATACGCAGTATTTT
V gene: TRBV9; clone size: few; D gene: TRBD1; J gene: TRBJ2-6; CDR3 protein: CASSVWDSHSGANVLTF; CDR3 DNA: TGTGCCAGCAGCGTATGGGACAGCCACTCTGGGGCCAACGTCCTGACTTTC
V gene: TRBV28; clone size: few; D gene: -; J gene: TRBJ2-5; CDR3 protein: CASSLGQGPGETQYF; CDR3 DNA: TGTGCCAGCAGTTTAGGCCAGGGCCCCGGGGAGACCCAGTACTTC
V gene: TRBV28; clone size: -; D gene: -; J gene: TRBJ2-7; CDR3 protein: CASSSIGVKLPYEQYF; CDR3 DNA: TGTGCCAGCAGTTCGATTGGGGTAAAGCTCCCCTACGAGCAGTACTTC
V gene: TRBV15; clone size: -; D gene: -; J gene: TRBJ2-1; CDR3 protein: CATGGTHLYNEQFF; CDR3 DNA: TGTGCCACCGGCGGGACCCACTTATACAATGAGCAGTTCTTC
V gene: TRBV27; clone size: -; D gene: -; J gene: TRBJ2-4; CDR3 protein: CASSLSQARRTKNIQYF; CDR3 DNA: TGTGCCAGCAGTTTATCTCAAGCGCGGAGGACCAAAAACATTCAGTACTTC
V gene: TRBV6-2/TRBV6-3; clone size: -; D gene: TRBD2; J gene: TRBJ2-5; CDR3 protein: CASSCWAGDQETQYF; CDR3 DNA: TGTGCCAGCAGTTGCTGGGCGGGGGACCAAGAGACCCAGTACTTC
V gene: TRBV20-1; clone size: many; D gene: -; J gene: TRBJ1-5; CDR3 protein: CSARDRSNQPQHF; CDR3 DNA: TGCAGTGCTAGAGATCGGTCCAATCAGCCCCAGCATTTT
V gene: TRBV7-9; clone size: -; D gene: TRBD1; J gene: TRBJ2-1; CDR3 protein: CASSLVRGPPDEQFF; CDR3 DNA: TGTGCCAGCAGCTTAGTTAGGGGGCCTCCTGATGAGCAGTTCTTC
V gene: TRBV20-1; clone size: -; D gene: TRBD1; J gene: TRBJ2-3; CDR3 protein: CSATKGAHTDTQYF; CDR3 DNA: TGCAGTGCTACAAAGGGGGCCCACACAGATACGCAGTATTTT
V gene: TRBV2; clone size: -; D gene: -; J gene: TRBJ2-5; CDR3 protein: CASSEALARAQETQYF; CDR3 DNA: TGTGCCAGCAGTGAAGCTTTAGCCAGGGCACAAGAGACCCAGTACTTC
V gene: TRBV7-2; clone size: -; D gene: -; J gene: TRBJ2-7; CDR3 protein: CASSLITGPYEQYF; CDR3 DNA: TGTGCCAGCAGCTTAATTACAGGTCCCTACGAGCAGTACTTC
V gene: TRBV2; clone size: -; D gene: TRBD2; J gene: TRBJ2-3; CDR3 protein: CASKRSGGASDTQYF; CDR3 DNA: TGTGCCAGCAAGAGGAGCGGGGGGGCCTCAGATACGCAGTATTTT
V gene: TRBV20-1; clone size: -; D gene: -; J gene: TRBJ1-2; CDR3 protein: CSAKDEGSTF; CDR3 DNA: TGCAGTGCCAAGGATGAAGGAAGCACCTTC
V gene: TRBV7-9; clone size: few; D gene: TRBD2; J gene: TRBJ2-3; CDR3 protein: CASSTRTSGGTDTQYF; CDR3 DNA: TGTGCCAGCAGCACCAGGACTAGCGGGGGAACAGATACGCAGTATTTT
V gene: TRBV7-2; clone size: -; D gene: TRBD2; J gene: TRBJ2-5; CDR3 protein: CASSLAGVGGETQYF; CDR3 DNA: TGTGCCAGCAGCTTAGCTGGAGTGGGGGGGGAGACCCAGTACTTC
V gene: TRBV20-1; clone size: -; D gene: -; J gene: TRBJ2-2; CDR3 protein: CSAKGANTGELFF; CDR3 DNA: TGCAGTGCCAAAGGGGCGAACACCGGGGAGCTGTTTTTT
V gene: TRBV7-2; clone size: -; D gene: TRBD2; J gene: TRBJ2-5; CDR3 protein: CASSLGGLARDPQYF; CDR3 DNA: TGTGCCAGCAGCTTAGGGGGACTAGCGAGAGATCCCCAGTACTTC
V gene: TRBV6-5; clone size: many; D gene: -; J gene: TRBJ2-1; CDR3 protein: CASIPTGGAGNEQFF; CDR3 DNA: TGTGCCAGCATCCCCACTGGGGGGGCGGGCAATGAGCAGTTCTTC